These 30 T cell receptor beta chains were sequenced from one sample in a study of identical twins. TCRdb passed the 5' RACE reads through MiXCR, listing each CDR3 protein once. Of hundreds of thousands of distinct CDR3 sequences listed, 8.5% to 9.5% were seen once; the top ten hold around 0.98%. The data were also submitted as part of a second study, on yellow fever vaccine responses in identical twins.

The sample was PBMCs. The receptors stem from a woman aged 18 to 35 in good health.

This clonotype has at least ten counts. The chain uses TRBV3-1 and TRBJ2-1, with D maybe TRBD2 (5 bases). Germline loops: CDR1 LGHDT, CDR2 YNNKEL (reference sequence). The CDR3 has 12 amino acids. V dropped 7 bases and J dropped 3 bases, with 7 bases sitting between them. The CDR3 sequence: CASTGIYNEQFF. The CDR3 coding sequence is TGTGCCAGCACGGGGATCTACAATGAGCAGTTCTTC.

Only a few counts were recorded for this clonotype. This rearrangement joins TRBV29-1 to TRBJ1-2; D unresolved. V was trimmed by 0 bases and J by 0 bases, leaving 11 bases between them. The germline V gene has CDR1 SQVTM and CDR2 ANQGSEA. The length of the CDR3 is 15 residues. The CDR3 spells CSVEDLRTANYGYTF. The CDR3 DNA reads TGCAGCGTTGAAGATCTTCGCACAGCTAACTATGGCTACACCTTC.

This clonotype was seen repeatedly, ten times or more. The J gene is TRBJ2-2, the V gene TRBV7-9; the D gene could be TRBD1 or TRBD2 (5 bases each). Germline values: CDR1 SEHNR, CDR2 FQNEAQ (reference sequence). CDR3 size: 13 residues. Trimming pared 3 bases from V and 6 bases from J, leaving 8 bases between. CDR3 sequence reads: CASSFRGAGELFF. The CDR3 DNA reads as TGTGCCAGCAGCTTTCGGGGCGCCGGGGAGCTGTTTTTT. The variable domain in full, completed from reference TRBV7-9 and TRBJ2-2, reads DTGVSQNPRHKITKRGQNVTFRCDPISEHNRLYWYRQTLGQGPEFLTYFQNEAQLEKSRLLSDRFSAERPKGSFSTLEIQRTEQGDSAMYLCASSFRGAGELFFGEGSRLTVL.

This chain connects TRBV11-3 to TRBJ1-1, with D perhaps matching TRBD1 (6 bases). The CDR3 loop spans 13 amino acids. The V end lost 5 bases, the J end lost 7 bases, and 14 bases lay between the germline ends. CDR1 and CDR2 from the germline V gene are SGHNT and YENEEA. As DNA, the CDR3 is TGTGCCAGCAGCGAACAGGGTTTGAGTGAAGCTTTCTTT. Its translation: CASSEQGLSEAFF.

Only a few counts were recorded for this clonotype. This rearrangement joins TRBV28 to TRBJ2-7; perhaps TRBD2 as D (6 bases). The ends were cut back, 7 bases at V and 7 bases at J, with 20 bases in the middle. The V gene's germline CDR1 is MDHEN and CDR2 SYDVKM. This CDR3 has 14 residues. The CDR3 here is CASTIAVGLWEQYF. In DNA, the CDR3 is TGTGCCAGCACCATCGCAGTGGGACTCTGGGAGCAGTACTTC.

This clonotype was counted a few times. The chain uses TRBV7-8 and TRBJ2-7; 7 nucleotides line up with TRBD1. V shed 4 bases and J 5 bases; nucleotides not matched to a gene: 14. Germline V gene lookup returns CDR1 SGHVS and CDR2 FQNEAQ. CDR3 length: 16 amino acids. The CDR3 protein is CASSSRGETGKNEQYF. The DNA of the CDR3 is TGTGCCAGCAGCTCCCGAGGGGAGACAGGGAAGAACGAGCAGTACTTC. The full variable domain, with the rest looked up from reference TRBV7-8 and TRBJ2-7, is GAGVSQSPRYKVAKRGQDVALRCDPISGHVSLFWYQQALGQGPEFLTYFQNEAQLDKSGLPSDRFFAERPEGSVSTLKIQRTQQEDSAVYLCASSSRGETGKNEQYFGPGTRLTVT.

This rearrangement joins TRBV28 to TRBJ1-5; D is unclear. The CDR3 sequence is 12 residues long. The V gene lost 4 bases and the J gene lost 5 bases, with 6 bases spanning the gap. Germline lookup yields CDR1 MDHEN and CDR2 SYDVKM. Written as DNA, the CDR3 is TGTGCCAGCAGTTCCGGACATCAGCCCCAGCATTTT. The encoded protein is CASSSGHQPQHF.

This rearrangement joins TRBV7-9 to TRBJ2-1; no clear D gene. V lost 0 bases to trimming and J lost 8 bases, with 11 bases between them. CDR1 SEHNR and CDR2 FQNEAQ come from the germline V gene (reference sequence). The CDR3 is 14 amino acids. The CDR3 reads CASSLALGGDEQFF. In DNA form, the CDR3 reads TGTGCCAGCAGCTTAGCGCTCGGCGGCGATGAGCAGTTCTTC. The whole variable domain, remainder taken from reference TRBV7-9 and TRBJ2-1, is DTGVSQNPRHKITKRGQNVTFRCDPISEHNRLYWYRQTLGQGPEFLTYFQNEAQLEKSRLLSDRFSAERPKGSFSTLEIQRTEQGDSAMYLCASSLALGGDEQFFGPGTRLTVL.

This chain links TRBV9 with TRBJ2-5; D perhaps matches TRBD2 (6 bases). The CDR3 covers 14 residues. Germline V gene data show CDR1 as SGDLS and CDR2 as YYNGEE. The ends were cut back, 6 bases at V and 5 bases at J, with 17 bases in the middle. The CDR3: CASTPEGVGETQYF. CDR3 in DNA: TGTGCCAGCACTCCGGAGGGAGTCGGGGAGACCCAGTACTTC.

This clonotype was detected a few times. The chain employs TRBV20-1 and TRBJ2-7; 9 nucleotides line up with TRBD2. Germline values: CDR1 DFQATT, CDR2 SNEGSKA (reference sequence). J was trimmed by 0 bases and V by 3 bases; bases with no gene match: 3. This CDR3 region has 14 residues. CDR3 residues: CSARSSGSSYEQYF. CDR3 DNA sequence: TGCAGTGCTAGGAGTAGCGGGAGCTCCTACGAGCAGTACTTC.

Comment on this clonotype: Compared with germline, one end of the junction differs, possibly owing to a read error. This chain links TRBV7-6 with TRBJ2-7; the match to TRBD2 covers 14 bases. Germline lookup yields CDR1 SGHVS and CDR2 FNYEAQ. The length of the CDR3 is 16 residues. CDR3 DNA: TGTGCCAGCAGCCCAGGGACTAGCGGGAGCTCTTACGAGCATTACTTC. Protein: CASSPGTSGSSYEHYF.

The chain couples TRBV4-1 to TRBJ2-3; D is ambiguous. This CDR3 is 14 amino acids long. V dropped 6 bases and J dropped 0 bases, with 10 bases sitting between them. The V gene's germline CDR1 is MGHRA and CDR2 YSYEKL. CDR3 in amino acids: CASSPALSTDTQYF. Written as DNA, the CDR3 is TGCGCCAGCAGTCCGGCGCTAAGCACAGATACGCAGTATTTT.

This clonotype was seen many times. The rearrangement uses TRBV9 and TRBJ2-7; 10 nucleotides line up with TRBD2. The V gene's germline CDR1 is SGDLS and CDR2 YYNGEE. This CDR3 is 16 amino acids long. J gave up 5 bases and V 4 bases, and 12 bases lay outside the gene matches. In DNA, the CDR3 is TGTGCCAGCAGCCTGGGGGCTAGCGGGAGAAGGAACGAGCAGTACTTC. Its translation: CASSLGASGRRNEQYF.

The rearrangement links TRBV15 to TRBJ2-2; either TRBD1 or TRBD2 may supply D (5 bases each). The CDR3 has 15 residues. V lost 5 bases and J 6 bases, leaving 16 bases between the germline ends. Germline CDR1 reads LNHNV; CDR2 reads YYDKDF (reference sequence). DNA of the CDR3: TGTGCCACCAGCGGTCTGGGACCGCTCTCCGGGGAGCTGTTTTTT. Protein product: CATSGLGPLSGELFF.

This clonotype has just a few counts. V is TRBV6-5 and J is TRBJ2-7; TRBD2 aligns across 10 bases. Per the germline V gene, CDR1 is MNHEY and CDR2 is SVGAGI. This CDR3 spans 15 amino acids. The ends lost 2 bases at V and 7 bases at J; junction bases unmatched: 8. The CDR3 here is CASSYVLAGEGEQYF. The CDR3 DNA reads TGTGCCAGCAGTTACGTGCTAGCGGGAGAGGGGGAGCAGTACTTC.

The chain is built from TRBV29-1 and TRBJ2-3, with TRBD2 matching over 11 bases. Trimming cost V 8 bases and J 7 bases; bases outside gene matches: 5. The CDR3 extends over 12 amino acids. CDR1 SQVTM and CDR2 ANQGSEA come from the germline V gene. For the CDR3, the DNA is TGCAGCTCTGGGACTAGCGGCAATACGCAGTATTTT. Protein sequence: CSSGTSGNTQYF.

There are many counts of this clonotype. The V and J genes are TRBV12-3 or TRBV12-4 and TRBJ2-1; 9 nucleotides align to TRBD2. V gave up 3 bases and J gave up 5 bases; unmatched junction bases: 2. This CDR3 contains 14 residues. The CDR3 reads CASSLSGGNNEQFF. The CDR3 region has the DNA TGTGCCAGCAGTTTGAGCGGGGGGAACAATGAGCAGTTCTTC.

This clonotype has a count of ten or more. The chain couples TRBV2 to TRBJ2-2; tentatively, D is TRBD2 (5 bases). The CDR3 has 13 amino acids. V lost 5 bases and J 5 bases, leaving 9 bases between the germline ends. Germline V gene data show CDR1 as SNHLY and CDR2 as FYNNEI. The CDR3 loop reads CASSIRGTGELFF. In DNA form, the CDR3 reads TGTGCCAGCAGTATTCGGGGAACCGGGGAGCTGTTTTTT. The whole variable domain, remainder taken from reference TRBV2 and TRBJ2-2, is EPEVTQTPSHQVTQMGQEVILRCVPISNHLYFYWYRQILGQKVEFLVSFYNNEISEKSEIFDDQFSVERPDGSNFTLKIRSTKLEDSAMYFCASSIRGTGELFFGEGSRLTVL.

This clonotype was detected only a few times. The chain combines TRBV20-1 with TRBJ1-5, with no clear D. CDR3 length equals 14 residues. Germline V CDR1 and CDR2: DFQATT, SNEGSKA (reference sequence). V shed 0 bases and J shed 0 bases, with 6 bases lying between them. The DNA of the CDR3 is TGCAGTGCTAGAGAGGGCAGTAGCAATCAGCCCCAGCATTTT. Translation: CSAREGSSNQPQHF.

This sequence joins TRBV10-3 and TRBJ2-7; 9 bases map to TRBD2. Germline V gene data show CDR1 as ENHRY and CDR2 as SYGVKD. The CDR3 runs to 16 residues. V lost 4 bases and J lost 0; bases outside the gene matches: 7. This CDR3 reads CAISGGPAGGSYEQYF. The DNA of the CDR3 is TGTGCCATCAGTGGAGGACCAGCGGGGGGCTCCTACGAGCAGTACTTC.

This clonotype was detected ten times or more. This sequence joins TRBV10-3 and TRBJ2-1; 7 nucleotides align to TRBD2. Germline CDR1 reads ENHRY; CDR2 reads SYGVKD. J gave up 7 bases and V 0 bases, and 0 bases lay outside the gene matches. This CDR3 contains 13 residues. The CDR3, as DNA: TGTGCCATCAGTGAGTCTAGCGGGAATGAGCAGTTCTTC. Its translation is CAISESSGNEQFF.

V gene TRBV6-1 combines with J gene TRBJ2-1; 8 bases fit TRBD1. The germline gives CDR1 MNHNS, CDR2 SASEGT. Trimming cost V 6 bases and J 3 bases; bases outside gene matches: 10. This CDR3 comprises 16 residues. CDR3 sequence (DNA): TGTGCCAGCAGCCGCAGCCAGGGGGCTGGCTACAATGAGCAGTTCTTC. This sequence encodes CASSRSQGAGYNEQFF.

CDR3 bases: TGCGCCAGCAGCCAAGATCGGGACAGGGGGGACAGCTCCTACGAGCAGTACTTC. This gives the protein CASSQDRDRGDSSYEQYF. The chain uses TRBV4-1 and TRBJ2-7; TRBD1 matches 11 bases. Trimming removed 0 bases from V and 0 bases from J; junction bases left unmatched: 7. This CDR3 is 18 amino acids long. The germline V gene has CDR1 MGHRA and CDR2 YSYEKL.

This clonotype was detected many times. This sequence joins TRBV27 and TRBJ2-1; D is ambiguous. Germline assignment: CDR1 MNHEY and CDR2 SMNVEV (reference sequence). The CDR3 has 15 amino acids. V was cut by 1 base and J by 5 bases, with 12 bases left in between. The DNA for the CDR3 is TGTGCCAGCAGTTTATATAGCATCGGGCACAATGAGCAGTTCTTC. Its translation: CASSLYSIGHNEQFF.

Only a few counts were recorded for this clonotype. The chain links TRBV7-9 to TRBJ2-1; D could derive from TRBD1 or TRBD2 (5 bases each). Germline V gives CDR1 SEHNR, CDR2 FQNEAQ (reference sequence). V lost 5 bases, J lost 0 bases, and 14 bases lay in between. The CDR3 consists of 16 residues. The chain's CDR3 is CASSLGEPSSYNEQFF. The CDR3 coding sequence is TGTGCCAGCAGCCTGGGGGAACCGAGCTCCTACAATGAGCAGTTCTTC.

A few counts support this clonotype. The J gene is TRBJ2-2, the V gene TRBV7-3; TRBD1 matches at 8 bases. With V trimmed by 2 bases and J by 7 bases, 9 bases remained unmatched. Germline CDR1 and CDR2: SGHTA and FQGTGA. This CDR3 contains 16 residues. The CDR3: CASSLEDRGGGGELFF. Here the CDR3 DNA reads TGTGCCAGCAGCTTAGAAGACAGGGGTGGTGGCGGGGAGCTGTTTTTT.

In its sample, this clonotype was seen a few times. The chain joins TRBV28 to TRBJ2-6; D gene uncertain. V lost 6 bases to trimming and J lost 0 bases, with 12 bases between them. The CDR3 is 16 amino acids. The germline gives CDR1 MDHEN, CDR2 SYDVKM. CDR3: CASSPAGPSGANVLTF. In DNA form, the CDR3 reads TGTGCCAGCAGCCCCGCAGGACCCTCTGGGGCCAACGTCCTGACTTTC.

This clonotype has only a few counts. The chain joins TRBV20-1 to TRBJ2-4, with 8 bases aligning to TRBD1. CDR3 length: 15 residues. Losses at the gene ends were 3 bases for V and 6 bases for J; bases not matched to a gene: 10. Germline CDR1 is DFQATT and CDR2 is SNEGSKA (reference sequence). The CDR3 DNA reads as TGCAGTGCTAGGATGGGCAGGGGGCTAGGAAACATTCAGTACTTC. Translated, it gives CSARMGRGLGNIQYF.

This clonotype showed up many times. The chain uses TRBV20-1 and TRBJ2-7, with 8 nucleotides matching TRBD2. This CDR3 region has 13 residues. Losses at the gene ends were 7 bases for V and 5 bases for J; bases not matched to a gene: 10. Germline lookup yields CDR1 DFQATT and CDR2 SNEGSKA (reference sequence). DNA of the CDR3: TGCAGTGTCAAAAAAGCGGGAGCCAACGAGCAGTACTTC. Its protein product is CSVKKAGANEQYF.

This clonotype was recorded a few times. The V gene is TRBV3-1, the J gene TRBJ1-1; D uncertain. Trimming shortened V by 3 bases and J by 1 base, and 6 bases separated the two germline ends. Germline V gives CDR1 LGHDT, CDR2 YNNKEL (reference sequence). CDR3 size: 13 residues. CDR3 protein: CASSHSPNTEAFF. CDR3 DNA sequence: TGTGCCAGCAGCCATTCCCCGAACACTGAAGCTTTCTTT.